This TCR beta chain stems from a study of CD8 T cells in Susac syndrome. The length of the CDR3 is 16 residues. CDR1 SGHRS and CDR2 YFSETQ come from the germline V gene. With V trimmed by 3 bases and J by 2 bases, 5 bases remained unmatched. An amount of RNA that ranged from roughly 0.45 to 1 ug was reverse transcribed with random hexamers. TCRdb used MiXCR to reprocess the immunoSEQ multiplex PCR reads, holding one entry per CDR3 protein. In the table there are about 150,000 distinct CDR3 sequences, roughly 95% of which are singletons. The sequenced material came from CD4+ T cells from PBMCs. This receptor was taken from a human donor with Susac syndrome. This rearrangement joins TRBV5-1 to TRBJ2-5, with TRBD2 matching 12 bases. The chain's CDR3 is CASSWRTSGKQETQYF. The CDR3 DNA reads TGCGCCAGCAGCTGGAGGACTAGCGGGAAACAAGAGACCCAGTACTTC.